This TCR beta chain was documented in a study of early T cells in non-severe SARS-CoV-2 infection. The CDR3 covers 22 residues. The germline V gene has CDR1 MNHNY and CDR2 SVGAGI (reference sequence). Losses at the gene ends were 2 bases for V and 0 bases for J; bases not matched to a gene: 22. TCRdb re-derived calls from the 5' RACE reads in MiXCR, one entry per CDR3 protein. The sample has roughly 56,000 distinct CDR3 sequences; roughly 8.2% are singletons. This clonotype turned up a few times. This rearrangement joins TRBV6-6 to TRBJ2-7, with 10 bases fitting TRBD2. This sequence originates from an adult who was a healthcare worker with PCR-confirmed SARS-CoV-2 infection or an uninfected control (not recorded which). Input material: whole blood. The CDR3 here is CASSYPKSRLAGEVWSSYEQYF. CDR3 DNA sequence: TGTGCCAGCAGTTACCCAAAATCTCGACTAGCGGGCGAAGTATGGAGCTCCTACGAGCAGTACTTC.